The 19 T cell receptor beta chains listed next were all sequenced from one sample in a study of immune heterogeneity within non-small cell lung tumors. It was a multiplex PCR that amplified TCR beta CDR3, with 32 V and 13 J primers. TCRdb reprocessed the multiplex PCR reads with MiXCR, giving one entry per CDR3 protein. The sample has about 1,800 distinct CDR3 sequences; roughly 30% are singletons. The starting template was genomic DNA from bulk tumor, around 660 ng per sample. Surgeons took several biopsies per primary tumor, spaced far apart, during surgery. Enrolled patients presented with newly diagnosed, previously untreated non-small cell lung cancer and underwent curative surgery. The sequenced material came from lung tumor tissue. These receptors came from a man aged 55-75 years with non-small cell lung cancer.

The chain uses TRBV4-1 and TRBJ2-1; the D gene could be TRBD1 or TRBD2 (5 bases each). V shed 4 bases and J shed 7 bases, with 17 bases lying between them. Germline V lookup: CDR1 MGHRA, CDR2 YSYEKL. The CDR3 runs 15 residues. The CDR3 DNA is TGCGCCAGCAGCCTAGTCGGGACGCAGGGAAATGAGCAGTTCTTC. Encoded protein: CASSLVGTQGNEQFF.

J is TRBJ2-6 and V is TRBV19, with 9 positions matching TRBD1. The CDR3 is made up of 18 amino acids. Germline V CDR1 and CDR2: LNHDA, SQIVND (reference sequence). Trimming at V came to 4 bases and at J to 4 bases, leaving 11 bases not matched to a gene. CDR3 coding DNA: TGTGCCAGTAGTAGTCTTTTACAGGGGGCAACGGGGGCCAACGTCCTGACTTTC. Its protein product is CASSSLLQGATGANVLTF.

This clonotype is classed as medium-sized. The chain carries TRBV30 and TRBJ2-2, with D perhaps TRBD2 (6 bases). The CDR3 contains 14 residues. Per the germline V gene, CDR1 is GTSNPN and CDR2 is SVGIG (reference sequence). Trimming took off 0 bases at V and 2 bases at J, with 7 bases between the two ends. CDR3 sequence reads: CAWSVLANTGELFF. CDR3 nucleotide sequence: TGTGCCTGGAGTGTACTAGCCAACACCGGGGAGCTGTTTTTT.

This clonotype was seen only a few times. J is TRBJ2-3 and V is TRBV6-5; maybe TRBD2 (5 bases). Germline V gene data show CDR1 as MNHEY and CDR2 as SVGAGI. V was cut by 2 bases and J by 2 bases, with 14 bases left in between. CDR3 length: 16 residues. The CDR3: CASSYPQEVNTDTQYF. The CDR3 region has the DNA TGTGCCAGCAGTTACCCCCAGGAGGTGAACACAGATACGCAGTATTTT.

This chain connects TRBV2 to TRBJ2-1; no clear D. Germline CDR1 and CDR2: SNHLY and FYNNEI. The CDR3 spans 13 residues. V was clipped by 7 bases and J by 0 bases, with 7 bases between them. This chain's CDR3 is CASTVTSYNEQFF. As DNA, the CDR3 is TGTGCCAGCACGGTTACCTCCTACAATGAGCAGTTCTTC.

Turning to this clonotype: The junction and the germline gene differ at one end; a read error may be behind it. This rearrangement joins TRBV7-2 to TRBJ2-2; 8 nucleotides agree with TRBD1. There are 17 residues in the CDR3. Germline CDR1 reads SGHTA; CDR2 reads FQGNSA. The CDR3 nucleotides are TGTGCCAACAGCTTACTTCCTGGGCAGGGGGCGGACGGGGAGCTGTTTTTT. This sequence encodes CANSLLPGQGADGELFF.

The chain couples TRBV6-2 or TRBV6-3 to TRBJ2-5, with D perhaps matching TRBD2 (6 bases). The CDR3 spans 12 residues. Germline lookup yields CDR1 MNHEY and CDR2 SVGEGT. V was pared by 10 bases and J by 9 bases, with 18 bases between. The CDR3 sequence: CATQTRGKAQYF. The CDR3 coding sequence is TGTGCCACCCAGACTCGCGGGAAGGCCCAGTACTTC.

Notes on this clonotype: Since a much larger clone is just one base distant, this may be a read error. V and J are TRBV20-1 and TRBJ2-7, with no clear D. The CDR3 has 12 residues. Germline CDR1 is DFQATT and CDR2 is SNEGSKA (reference sequence). CDR3 in amino acids: CNASTHSYEQYF. The CDR3 DNA reads TGCAATGCTAGTACCCACTCCTACGAGCAGTACTTC.

The V call is TRBV19, the J call TRBJ2-5; TRBD1 matches at 12 bases. The CDR3 is 15 amino acids. The trim removed 4 bases at V and 4 bases at J, leaving 4 bases unmatched. CDR1 and CDR2 (germline): LNHDA, SQIVND (reference sequence). In nucleotides, the CDR3 is TGTGCCAGTAGTACTGGGACAGGGGGCTTAGAGACCCAGTACTTC. Translating it yields CASSTGTGGLETQYF.

This clonotype appeared a few times. This CDR3 reads CASSVQGKGNEKLFF. In DNA, the CDR3 is TGTGCCAGCAGCGTACAGGGGAAGGGGAATGAAAAACTGTTTTTT. This chain links TRBV7-2 with TRBJ1-4; TRBD1 agrees at 7 bases. The CDR3 is 15 residues long. With V trimmed by 5 bases and J by 5 bases, 8 bases remained unmatched. The V gene's germline CDR1 is SGHTA and CDR2 FQGNSA.

This rearrangement joins TRBV29-1 to TRBJ2-7; unclear D gene. The CDR3 contains 11 residues. From germline, CDR1 is SQVTM and CDR2 ANQGSEA. Trimming removed 6 bases from V and 3 bases from J, with 9 bases in between. Written as DNA, the CDR3 is TGCAGCGTAAAAACAATCTACGAGCAGTACTTC. Translating gives CSVKTIYEQYF.

In this sample, this clonotype turned up a few times. The chain uses TRBV29-1 and TRBJ2-1; the match to TRBD1 covers 9 bases. CDR3 length: 10 amino acids. Trimming cost V 6 bases and J 12 bases; bases outside gene matches: 3. Germline V gene data show CDR1 as SQVTM and CDR2 as ANQGSEA. This CDR3 is CSVETGGQFF. CDR3 sequence (DNA): TGCAGCGTAGAGACAGGGGGGCAGTTCTTC.

Comments on this clonotype: At one end, the junction sequence differs from germline, possibly due to a read error. The V gene is TRBV30, the J gene TRBJ1-1, with D maybe TRBD1 (6 bases). This CDR3 region has 15 residues. Germline V gene lookup returns CDR1 GTSNPN and CDR2 SVGIG (reference sequence). CDR3 sequence: CAWSPWTEGNTESFF. CDR3 nucleotide sequence: TGTGCCTGGAGTCCCTGGACAGAAGGGAACACTGAATCTTTCTTT. The full variable domain, with the rest looked up from reference TRBV30 and TRBJ1-1, is SQTIHQWPATLVQPVGSPLSLECTVEGTSNPNLYWYRQAAGRGLQLLFYSVGIGQISSEVPQNLSASRPQDRQFILSSKKLLLSDSGFYLCAWSPWTEGNTESFFGQGTRLTVV.

The rearrangement joins TRBV9 to TRBJ2-6, with D unclear. V was cut by 2 bases and J by 2 bases, with 5 bases left in between. CDR3 length equals 14 residues. Per the germline V gene, CDR1 is SGDLS and CDR2 is YYNGEE. The CDR3 DNA reads TGTGCCAGCAGCGTTGGGGCTGGGGCCAACGTCCTGACTTTC. Its translation: CASSVGAGANVLTF.

This chain links TRBV25-1 with TRBJ2-2; 12 bases agree with TRBD2. V gave up 3 bases and J gave up 4 bases; unmatched junction bases: 12. The CDR3 covers 19 residues. Germline V CDR1 and CDR2: MGHDK, SYGVNS. CDR3 protein: CASSEYIGTSGSGTGELFF. The DNA of the CDR3 is TGTGCCAGCAGTGAGTATATCGGGACTAGCGGGTCGGGCACCGGGGAGCTGTTTTTT.

This clonotype was seen a handful of times. The CDR3 region is CSAHPSGSPDTQYF. The CDR3 coding sequence is TGCAGTGCTCACCCCAGCGGGAGCCCAGATACGCAGTATTTT. The chain recombines TRBV20-1 with TRBJ2-3, with 8 bases matching TRBD2. Trimming at V came to 5 bases and at J to 4 bases, leaving 8 bases not matched to a gene. The CDR3 has 14 residues. The germline CDR1 and CDR2 sequences are DFQATT and SNEGSKA (reference sequence).

V and J are TRBV27 and TRBJ2-7; 8 bases fit TRBD2. The germline gives CDR1 MNHEY, CDR2 SMNVEV (reference sequence). This CDR3 spans 15 amino acids. V lost 3 bases, J lost 2 bases, and 6 bases stayed unmatched. The CDR3 bases are TGTGCCAGCAGTTTGGCTAGCGGGCCCACCTACGAGCAGTACTTC. Translation gives CASSLASGPTYEQYF.

The chain employs TRBV5-1 and TRBJ2-7; a possible D gene is TRBD2 (6 bases). Trimming took 4 bases from V and 6 from J, leaving 11 bases between them. Germline V gene lookup returns CDR1 SGHRS and CDR2 YFSETQ. This CDR3 has 12 residues. Written as DNA, the CDR3 is TGCGCCAGCAGCACCTTGGGGGGCGAGCAGTACTTC. As protein: CASSTLGGEQYF.

This chain joins TRBV19 and TRBJ1-4; no clear D gene. This CDR3 contains 12 residues. CDR1 and CDR2 (germline): LNHDA, SQIVND (reference sequence). V lost 5 bases to trimming and J lost 11 bases, with 12 bases between them. CDR3 amino acids: CASSYSAGKLFF. The CDR3 coding sequence is TGTGCCAGTAGTTATTCGGCGGGGAAACTGTTTTTT.